This TCR beta chain was sequenced for a study of glioma-infiltrating T cells after dendritic cell vaccination. Documented time point: after dendritic cell vaccination, including at tumor progression/relapse. Using immunoSEQ multiplex PCR, the repertoire was profiled, and TCRdb retains in-frame clones only, with some absent. The table includes 90,000 to 140,000 clones, 90% detected once. Trimming removed 6 bases from V and 2 bases from J, with 13 bases in between. Germline V CDR1 and CDR2: MNHNS, SASEGT. The CDR3 has 14 amino acids. This receptor was taken from a human donor with glioblastoma. The gene calls are TRBV6-1 and TRBJ2-5; D is uncertain. Sequences were derived from blood, sampled after dendritic cell vaccination. The CDR3 DNA is TGTGCCAGCAGGGTCGCAGGATCACAAGAGACCCAGTACTTC. Its protein is CASRVAGSQETQYF.